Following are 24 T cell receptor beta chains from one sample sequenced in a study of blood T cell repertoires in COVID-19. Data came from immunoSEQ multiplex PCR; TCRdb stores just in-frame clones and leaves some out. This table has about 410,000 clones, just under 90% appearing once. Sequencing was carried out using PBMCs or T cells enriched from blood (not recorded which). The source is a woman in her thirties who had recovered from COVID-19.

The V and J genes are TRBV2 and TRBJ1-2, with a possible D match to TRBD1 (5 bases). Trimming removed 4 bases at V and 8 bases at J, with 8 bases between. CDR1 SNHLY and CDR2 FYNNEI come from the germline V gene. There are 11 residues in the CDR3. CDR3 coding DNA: TGTGCCAGCAGTGTTCACAGGGGCTACACCTTC. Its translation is CASSVHRGYTF.

DNA of the CDR3: TGTGCCAGCAGCCCCGGCGGGGGGGGCAATCAGCCCCAGCATTTT. Its protein is CASSPGGGGNQPQHF. This chain joins TRBV5-6 and TRBJ1-5; D perhaps matches TRBD1 (5 bases). The CDR3 covers 15 residues. Germline-derived CDR1 and CDR2 are SGHDT and YYEEEE. The V end was cut by 4 bases, the J end by 2 bases, with 13 bases between.

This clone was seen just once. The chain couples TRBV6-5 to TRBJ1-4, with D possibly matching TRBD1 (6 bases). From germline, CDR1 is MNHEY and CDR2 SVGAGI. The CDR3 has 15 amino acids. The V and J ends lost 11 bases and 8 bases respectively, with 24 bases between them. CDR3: CAAATGTTKREKLFF. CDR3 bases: TGTGCCGCCGCAACAGGGACCACAAAAAGAGAAAAACTGTTTTTT.

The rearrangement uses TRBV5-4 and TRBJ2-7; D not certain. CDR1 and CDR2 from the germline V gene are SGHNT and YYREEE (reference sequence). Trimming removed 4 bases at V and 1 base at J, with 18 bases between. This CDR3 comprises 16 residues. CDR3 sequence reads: CASSPGLAAPSYEQYF. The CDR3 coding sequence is TGTGCCAGCAGCCCTGGTCTGGCGGCTCCGTCCTACGAGCAGTACTTC.

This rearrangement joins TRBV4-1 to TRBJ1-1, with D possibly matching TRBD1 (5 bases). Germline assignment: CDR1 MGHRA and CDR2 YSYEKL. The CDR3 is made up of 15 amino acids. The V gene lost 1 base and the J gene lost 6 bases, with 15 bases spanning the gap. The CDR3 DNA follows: TGCGCCAGCAGCCAAGTCGACGGCGCGGGGGCTGAAGCTTTCTTT. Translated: CASSQVDGAGAEAFF.

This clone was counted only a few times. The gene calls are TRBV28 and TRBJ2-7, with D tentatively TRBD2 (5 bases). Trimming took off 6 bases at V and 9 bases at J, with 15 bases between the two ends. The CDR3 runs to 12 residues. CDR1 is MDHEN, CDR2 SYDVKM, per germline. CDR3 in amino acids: CASSPTAVGQYF. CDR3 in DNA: TGTGCCAGCAGCCCAACAGCGGTAGGGCAGTACTTC. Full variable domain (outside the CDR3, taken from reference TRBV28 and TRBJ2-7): DVKVTQSSRYLVKRTGEKVFLECVQDMDHENMFWYRQDPGLGLRLIYFSYDVKMKEKGDIPEGYSVSREKKERFSLILESASTNQTSMYLCASSPTAVGQYFGPGTRLTVT.

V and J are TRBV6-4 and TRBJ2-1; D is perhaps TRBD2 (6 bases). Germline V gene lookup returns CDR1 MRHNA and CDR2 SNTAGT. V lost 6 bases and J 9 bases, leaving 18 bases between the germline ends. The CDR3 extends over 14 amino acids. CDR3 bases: TGTGCCAGCAGCGCGGGATCGGACGTCCCTGAGCAGTTCTTC. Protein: CASSAGSDVPEQFF.

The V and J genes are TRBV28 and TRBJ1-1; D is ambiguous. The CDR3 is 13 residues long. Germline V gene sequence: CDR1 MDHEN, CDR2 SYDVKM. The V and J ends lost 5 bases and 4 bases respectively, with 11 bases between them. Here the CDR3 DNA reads TGTGCCAGCAGTCAAGACATAGGCACTGAAGCTTTCTTT. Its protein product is CASSQDIGTEAFF.

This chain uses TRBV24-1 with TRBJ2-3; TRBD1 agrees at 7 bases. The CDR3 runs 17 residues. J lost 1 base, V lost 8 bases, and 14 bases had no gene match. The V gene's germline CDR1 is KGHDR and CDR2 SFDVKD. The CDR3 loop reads CATIAPQDRMGTDTQYF. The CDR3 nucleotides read TGTGCCACCATCGCCCCCCAGGACAGGATGGGCACAGATACGCAGTATTTT.

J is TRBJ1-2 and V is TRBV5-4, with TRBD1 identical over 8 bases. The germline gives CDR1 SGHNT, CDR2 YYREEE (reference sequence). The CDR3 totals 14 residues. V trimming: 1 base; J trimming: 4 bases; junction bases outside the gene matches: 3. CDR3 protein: CASSLTGTGYGYTF. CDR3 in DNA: TGTGCCAGCAGCTTGACCGGGACAGGCTATGGCTACACCTTC. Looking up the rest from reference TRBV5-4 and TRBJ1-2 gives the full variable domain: ETGVTQSPTHLIKTRGQQVTLRCSSQSGHNTVSWYQQALGQGPQFIFQYYREEENGRGNFPPRFSGLQFPNYSSELNVNALELDDSALYLCASSLTGTGYGYTFGSGTRLTVV.

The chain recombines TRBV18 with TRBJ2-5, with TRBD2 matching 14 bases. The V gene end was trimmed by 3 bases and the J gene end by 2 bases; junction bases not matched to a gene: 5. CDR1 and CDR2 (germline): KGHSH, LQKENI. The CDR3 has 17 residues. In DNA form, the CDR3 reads TGTGCCAGCTCACCGGCGGGACTAGCGGGGGCACAAGAGACCCAGTACTTC. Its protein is CASSPAGLAGAQETQYF. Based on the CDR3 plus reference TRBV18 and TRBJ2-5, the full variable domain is NAGVMQNPRHLVRRRGQEARLRCSPMKGHSHVYWYRQLPEEGLKFMVYLQKENIIDESGMPKERFSAEFPKEGPSILRIQQVVRGDSAAYFCASSPAGLAGAQETQYFGPGTRLLVL.

This CDR3 reads CASSVTGGSYGYTF. DNA of the CDR3: TGTGCCAGCAGCGTTACAGGGGGGAGCTATGGCTACACCTTC. The chain is built from TRBV9 and TRBJ1-2; 8 bases are shared with TRBD1. Germline V lookup: CDR1 SGDLS, CDR2 YYNGEE. The CDR3 is 14 amino acids. Germline trimming cut 2 bases from V and 4 bases from J; bases unmatched to any gene: 4.

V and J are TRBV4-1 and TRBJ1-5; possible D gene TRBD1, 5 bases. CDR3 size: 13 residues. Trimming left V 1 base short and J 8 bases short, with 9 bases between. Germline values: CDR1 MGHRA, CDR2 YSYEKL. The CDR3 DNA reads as TGCGCCAGCAGCCAAGGCCCGGGGGAGCCCCAGCATTTT. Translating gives CASSQGPGEPQHF.

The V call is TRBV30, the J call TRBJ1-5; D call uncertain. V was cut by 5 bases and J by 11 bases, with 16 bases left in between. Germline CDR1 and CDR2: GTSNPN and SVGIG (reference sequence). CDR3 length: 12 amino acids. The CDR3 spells CAWATAPGTQHF. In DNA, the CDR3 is TGTGCCTGGGCAACCGCACCGGGGACCCAGCATTTT.

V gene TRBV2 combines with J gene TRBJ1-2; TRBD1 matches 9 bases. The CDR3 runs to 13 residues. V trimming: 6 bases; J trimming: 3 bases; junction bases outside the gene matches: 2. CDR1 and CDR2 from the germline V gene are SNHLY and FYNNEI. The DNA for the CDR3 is TGTGCCAGCAGGGGACAGGGTGACTATGGCTACACCTTC. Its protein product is CASRGQGDYGYTF.

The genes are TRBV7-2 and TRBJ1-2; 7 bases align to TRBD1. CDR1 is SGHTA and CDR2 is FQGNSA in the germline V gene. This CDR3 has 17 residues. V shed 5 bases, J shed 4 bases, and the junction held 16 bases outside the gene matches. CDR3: CASSTRQGPFDSYGYTF. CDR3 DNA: TGTGCCAGCAGCACCCGACAGGGCCCTTTTGATTCCTATGGCTACACCTTC.

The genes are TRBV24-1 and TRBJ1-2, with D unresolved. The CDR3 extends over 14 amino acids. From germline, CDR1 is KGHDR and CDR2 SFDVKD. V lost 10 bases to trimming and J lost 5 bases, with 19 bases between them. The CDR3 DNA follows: TGTGCCACTCAGGAGGCATCACCGAATTATGGCTACACCTTC. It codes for CATQEASPNYGYTF.

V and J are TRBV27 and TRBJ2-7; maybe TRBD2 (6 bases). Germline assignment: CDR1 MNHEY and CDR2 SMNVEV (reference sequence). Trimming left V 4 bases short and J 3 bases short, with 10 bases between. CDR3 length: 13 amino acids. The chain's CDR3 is CASSYGTHYEQYF. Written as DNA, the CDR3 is TGTGCCAGCAGTTACGGGACTCACTACGAGCAGTACTTC.

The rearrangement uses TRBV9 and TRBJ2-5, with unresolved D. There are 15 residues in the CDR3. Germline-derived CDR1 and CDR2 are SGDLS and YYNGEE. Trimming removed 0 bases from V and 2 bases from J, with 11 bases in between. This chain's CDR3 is CASSVGAILQETQYF. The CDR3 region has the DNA TGTGCCAGCAGCGTAGGGGCCATTCTTCAAGAGACCCAGTACTTC.

Written as DNA, the CDR3 is TGTGCCTGGAACCAGGGGGGACCCGGGGCCAACGTCCTGACTTTC. It specifies CAWNQGGPGANVLTF. The rearrangement joins TRBV30 to TRBJ2-6, with D perhaps TRBD1 (7 bases). Germline V lookup: CDR1 GTSNPN, CDR2 SVGIG (reference sequence). Trimming stripped 4 bases from V and 4 bases from J, with 14 bases between. The CDR3 runs to 15 residues.

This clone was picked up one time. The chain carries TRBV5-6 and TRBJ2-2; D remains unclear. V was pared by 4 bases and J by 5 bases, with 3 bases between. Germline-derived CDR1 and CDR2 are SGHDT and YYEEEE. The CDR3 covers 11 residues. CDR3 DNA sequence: TGTGCCAGCAGCACAACCGGGGAGCTGTTTTTT. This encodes CASSTTGELFF.

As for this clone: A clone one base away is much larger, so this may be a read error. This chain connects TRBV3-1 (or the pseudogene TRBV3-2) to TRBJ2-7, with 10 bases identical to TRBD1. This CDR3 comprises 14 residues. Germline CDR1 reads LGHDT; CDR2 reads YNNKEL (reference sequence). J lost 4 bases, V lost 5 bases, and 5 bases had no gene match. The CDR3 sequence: CASSSGTGAYEQYF. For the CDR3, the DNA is TGTGCCAGCAGCTCCGGGACAGGGGCATACGAGCAGTACTTC.

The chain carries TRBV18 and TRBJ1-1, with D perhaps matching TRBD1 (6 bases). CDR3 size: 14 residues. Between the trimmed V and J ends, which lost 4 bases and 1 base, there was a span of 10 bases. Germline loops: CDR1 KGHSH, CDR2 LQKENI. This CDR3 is CASSREQGNTEAFF. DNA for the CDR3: TGTGCCAGCTCACGGGAACAGGGGAACACTGAAGCTTTCTTT.

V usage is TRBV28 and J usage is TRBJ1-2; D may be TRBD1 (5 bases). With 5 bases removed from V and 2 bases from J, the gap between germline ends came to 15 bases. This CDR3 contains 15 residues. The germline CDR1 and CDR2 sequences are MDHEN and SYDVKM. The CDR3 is CASSVQGGPNYGYTF. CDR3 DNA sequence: TGTGCCAGCAGTGTCCAGGGTGGGCCGAACTATGGCTACACCTTC.